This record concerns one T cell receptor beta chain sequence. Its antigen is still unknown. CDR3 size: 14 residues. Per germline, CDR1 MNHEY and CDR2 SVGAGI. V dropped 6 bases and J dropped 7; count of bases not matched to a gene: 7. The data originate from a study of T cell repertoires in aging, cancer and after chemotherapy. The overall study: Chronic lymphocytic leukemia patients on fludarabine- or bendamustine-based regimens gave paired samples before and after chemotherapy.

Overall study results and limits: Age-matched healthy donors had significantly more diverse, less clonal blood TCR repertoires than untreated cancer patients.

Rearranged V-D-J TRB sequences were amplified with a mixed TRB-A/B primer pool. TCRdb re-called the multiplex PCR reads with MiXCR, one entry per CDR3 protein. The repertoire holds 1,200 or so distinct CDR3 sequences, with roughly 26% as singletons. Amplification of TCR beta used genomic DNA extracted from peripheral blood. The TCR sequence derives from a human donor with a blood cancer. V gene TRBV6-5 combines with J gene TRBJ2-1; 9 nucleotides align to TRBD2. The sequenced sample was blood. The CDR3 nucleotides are TGTGCCAGCAGCGAGGCGGGGGGGGGGAATGAGCAGTTCTTC. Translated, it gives CASSEAGGGNEQFF.